This T cell receptor (beta chain) was recorded in a study of blood T cells in healthy people across ages. General study points: The percentage of naive T cells correlated strongly with TCR beta diversity.

Together with a sample-barcoded 5' primer, a J-beta primer mix was included in a second PCR lasting roughly 6 to 12 cycles. Each CDR3 protein is one row after TCRdb ran MiXCR on the 5' RACE reads. Here the sample spans roughly 800,000 distinct CDR3 sequences, about 25% being singletons. As for this clonotype: No antigen is known for it.

Healthy Caucasian individuals from Russia aged roughly 6 to 90 were enrolled as donors. The length of the CDR3 is 16 residues. The germline CDR1 and CDR2 sequences are SEHNR and FQNEAQ (reference sequence). With V trimmed by 3 bases and J by 1 base, 3 bases remained unmatched. These data are also associated with another study on T cells of mothers and their children. That work adds: Both sample barcodes and 2-4 random nucleotides came from the M1S primer of the second PCR. From each mother came over 9.5 million TCR beta CDR3 reads, and from each child came a few million.

The receptor comes from a boy younger than 18 in good health. This chain connects TRBV7-9 to TRBJ2-2, with 9 nucleotides matching TRBD1. The sequenced sample was blood. Here the CDR3 DNA reads TGTGCCAGCAGCTTCCTGGACAGGGGGAACACCGGGGAGCTGTTTTTT. Translation gives CASSFLDRGNTGELFF.